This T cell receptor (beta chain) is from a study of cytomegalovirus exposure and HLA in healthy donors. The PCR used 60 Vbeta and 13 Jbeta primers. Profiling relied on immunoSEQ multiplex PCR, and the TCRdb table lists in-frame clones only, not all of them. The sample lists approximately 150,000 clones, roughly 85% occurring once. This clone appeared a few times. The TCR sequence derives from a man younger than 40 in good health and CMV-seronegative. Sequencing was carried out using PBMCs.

As DNA, the CDR3 is TGTGCCAGCAGCTCTACGGGGGGGGAGGGGGCCCAGTACTTC. Amino acid sequence: CASSSTGGEGAQYF. The genes are TRBV7-8 and TRBJ2-5; 8 bases align to TRBD2. The CDR3 sequence is 14 residues long. Per the germline V gene, CDR1 is SGHVS and CDR2 is FQNEAQ. V lost 4 bases and J lost 9; bases outside the gene matches: 10. Variable domain in full (rest from reference TRBV7-8 and TRBJ2-5): GAGVSQSPRYKVAKRGQDVALRCDPISGHVSLFWYQQALGQGPEFLTYFQNEAQLDKSGLPSDRFFAERPEGSVSTLKIQRTQQEDSAVYLCASSSTGGEGAQYFGPGTRLLVL.